Each of the 21 T cell receptor beta chains below was sequenced from the same sample in a study of blood T cell repertoires in COVID-19. Libraries were prepared by immunoSEQ multiplex PCR; TCRdb keeps only in-frame clonotypes and omits some of them. The repertoire consists of about 260,000 clones, with 80% to 90% occurring once and the leading ten covering roughly 10%. The sample consisted of peripheral blood. Receptors were obtained from an older woman with COVID-19, enrolled during active disease.

The chain recombines TRBV10-3 with TRBJ2-7; a possible D gene is TRBD2 (6 bases). CDR3 length: 13 residues. V lost 7 bases to trimming and J lost 3 bases, with 13 bases between them. Germline V lookup: CDR1 ENHRY, CDR2 SYGVKD. This CDR3 reads CAITDGSRYEQYF. The CDR3 nucleotides read TGTGCCATCACGGACGGGAGCCGCTACGAGCAGTACTTC.

This chain connects TRBV11-3 to TRBJ2-2; 11 bases agree with TRBD1. V gave up 5 bases and J gave up 4 bases; unmatched junction bases: 6. CDR3 length: 16 amino acids. Germline loops: CDR1 SGHNT, CDR2 YENEEA. The CDR3 here is CASSHGQGAVTGELFF. The CDR3 bases are TGTGCCAGCAGCCACGGACAGGGGGCGGTCACCGGGGAGCTGTTTTTT.

The chain joins TRBV6-2 or TRBV6-3 to TRBJ2-3, with TRBD2 matching 7 bases. The ends lost 5 bases at V and 5 bases at J; junction bases unmatched: 13. In germline, CDR1 is MNHEY, CDR2 SVGEGT. This CDR3 is 16 amino acids long. CDR3 in amino acids: CASSPEFAGDVDTQYF. CDR3 coding DNA: TGTGCCAGCAGTCCCGAATTCGCGGGAGACGTAGATACGCAGTATTTT.

This clone occurred once. The rearrangement uses TRBV24-1 and TRBJ2-7, with D maybe TRBD2 (6 bases). Trimming left V 4 bases short and J 3 bases short, with 15 bases between. The germline V gene encodes CDR1 KGHDR and CDR2 SFDVKD. The CDR3 runs to 15 residues. CDR3 amino acids: CATSDGPGGNYEQYF. The CDR3 coding sequence is TGTGCCACCAGTGACGGGCCTGGGGGGAACTACGAGCAGTACTTC.

The V call is TRBV4-2, the J call TRBJ1-2; the match to TRBD1 covers 8 bases. With 1 base clipped from V and 8 bases from J, the junction kept 12 bases outside the gene matches. CDR1 and CDR2 from the germline V gene are LGHNA and YNFKEQ. The CDR3 runs to 16 residues. CDR3 nucleotides: TGTGCCAGCAGCCAAGTTTCCGGACAGGGAGACTTGGGCTACACCTTC. As protein: CASSQVSGQGDLGYTF.

The rearrangement joins TRBV4-2 to TRBJ2-5; possibly TRBD1 for D (7 bases). The V and J ends lost 3 bases and 9 bases respectively, with 17 bases between them. This CDR3 has 14 amino acids. CDR1 LGHNA and CDR2 YNFKEQ come from the germline V gene. CDR3 in amino acids: CASSQVGQEGAQYF. The CDR3 DNA reads as TGTGCCAGCAGCCAGGTTGGACAGGAGGGGGCCCAGTACTTC.

The rearrangement links TRBV7-3 to TRBJ1-1; D is unresolved. CDR1 SGHTA and CDR2 FQGTGA come from the germline V gene. Trimming stripped 5 bases from V and 5 bases from J, with 12 bases between. The CDR3 consists of 13 residues. In nucleotides, the CDR3 is TGTGCCAGCAGCCCCGGAACGGGGACTGAAGCTTTCTTT. This sequence encodes CASSPGTGTEAFF.

The gene calls are TRBV5-1 and TRBJ1-4, with D hard to call. This CDR3 spans 13 amino acids. The ends were cut back, 0 bases at V and 8 bases at J, with 8 bases in the middle. Germline-derived CDR1 and CDR2 are SGHRS and YFSETQ. The CDR3: CASSLDQREKLFF. The DNA for the CDR3 is TGCGCCAGCAGCTTGGACCAGAGGGAAAAACTGTTTTTT.

The table lists this clone with a count of one. This chain connects TRBV6-2 or TRBV6-3 to TRBJ1-5; tentatively, D is TRBD1 (5 bases). The CDR3 spans 16 residues. Germline V gene sequence: CDR1 MNHEY, CDR2 SVGEGT. V was clipped by 2 bases and J by 6 bases, with 17 bases between them. DNA of the CDR3: TGTGCCAGCAGTTACCAGTGGCGGGGGAAAGGTCAGCCCCAGCATTTT. It yields the protein CASSYQWRGKGQPQHF.

The rearrangement uses TRBV19 and TRBJ2-6, with D tentatively TRBD1 (6 bases). Germline lookup yields CDR1 LNHDA and CDR2 SQIVND (reference sequence). CDR3 length equals 17 residues. Trimming cost V 5 bases and J 0 bases, with 14 bases left between them. The CDR3 region has the DNA TGTGCCAGTAGTGCCCCGGGACAAATCTCTGGGGCCAACGTCCTGACTTTC. This encodes CASSAPGQISGANVLTF.

The rearrangement links TRBV19 to TRBJ2-1; 9 nucleotides agree with TRBD2. CDR3 length: 16 amino acids. The V segment lost 4 bases and the J segment 3 bases; nucleotides outside the gene matches: 7. The germline V gene encodes CDR1 LNHDA and CDR2 SQIVND (reference sequence). Here the CDR3 reads CASSKLDSGGYNEQFF. In nucleotides, the CDR3 is TGTGCCAGTAGTAAGCTCGATAGCGGGGGCTACAATGAGCAGTTCTTC. Using reference TRBV19 and TRBJ2-1 for the parts outside the CDR3, the full variable domain is DGGITQSPKYLFRKEGQNVTLSCEQNLNHDAMYWYRQDPGQGLRLIYYSQIVNDFQKGDIAEGYSVSREKKESFPLTVTSAQKNPTAFYLCASSKLDSGGYNEQFFGPGTRLTVL.

The rearrangement uses TRBV3-1 (or the pseudogene TRBV3-2) and TRBJ2-2, with D possibly matching TRBD2 (5 bases). The CDR3 has 14 amino acids. Trimming pared 3 bases from V and 7 bases from J, leaving 12 bases between. The germline V gene encodes CDR1 LGHDT and CDR2 YNNKEL (reference sequence). The DNA for the CDR3 is TGTGCCAGCAGCCATCCTCCGGCGGGCGGGGAGCTGTTTTTT. Its protein is CASSHPPAGGELFF.

This chain links TRBV19 with TRBJ2-7; 9 nucleotides line up with TRBD1. The CDR3 loop spans 14 amino acids. The germline CDR1 and CDR2 sequences are LNHDA and SQIVND (reference sequence). V was pared by 4 bases and J by 4 bases, with 5 bases of the junction left unmatched. CDR3 bases: TGTGCCAGTAGTACGGACAGGGGCTCGTACGAGCAGTACTTC. Residues: CASSTDRGSYEQYF.

This chain uses TRBV10-3 with TRBJ2-5, with D tentatively TRBD1 (6 bases). Germline-derived CDR1 and CDR2 are ENHRY and SYGVKD. Trimming removed 4 bases at V and 2 bases at J, with 17 bases between. This CDR3 has 16 amino acids. CDR3 coding DNA: TGTGCCATCAGTGCCCTACAGGGATCAGGACAAGAGACCCAGTACTTC. Translation gives CAISALQGSGQETQYF.

The rearrangement joins TRBV27 to TRBJ2-7, with TRBD2 matching 7 bases. The V and J ends lost 1 base and 3 bases, in that order; junction bases with no gene match: 6. Germline CDR1 is MNHEY and CDR2 is SMNVEV (reference sequence). The CDR3 spans 15 residues. The CDR3: CASSLFASGDYEQYF. CDR3 nucleotides: TGTGCCAGCAGTTTATTCGCTAGCGGAGACTACGAGCAGTACTTC.

The genes are TRBV5-6 and TRBJ1-3; no clear D gene. Germline V lookup: CDR1 SGHDT, CDR2 YYEEEE. The V end was cut by 4 bases, the J end by 0 bases, with 14 bases between. CDR3 length: 16 amino acids. The CDR3 coding sequence is TGTGCCAGCAGCCACCTGACTGGGAGCTCTGGAAACACCATATATTTT. Its translation: CASSHLTGSSGNTIYF. Supplemented by reference TRBV5-6 and TRBJ1-3, the full variable domain reads DAGVTQSPTHLIKTRGQQVTLRCSPKSGHDTVSWYQQALGQGPQFIFQYYEEEERQRGNFPDRFSGHQFPNYSSELNVNALLLGDSALYLCASSHLTGSSGNTIYFGEGSWLTVV.

The genes are TRBV6-2 or TRBV6-3 and TRBJ2-7; TRBD2 matches 14 bases. Germline V gene lookup returns CDR1 MNHEY and CDR2 SVGEGT. The CDR3 runs to 15 residues. Trimming removed 2 bases from V and 5 bases from J; junction bases left unmatched: 2. The CDR3 loop reads CASSYGTSGRNEQYF. Here the CDR3 DNA reads TGTGCCAGCAGTTACGGGACTAGCGGGAGAAACGAGCAGTACTTC.

V is TRBV7-2 and J is TRBJ1-6, with a weak D call TRBD1 (6 bases). Deletions cut 8 bases from V and 10 bases from J, with 15 bases between. The germline CDR1 and CDR2 sequences are SGHTA and FQGNSA. CDR3 length equals 13 residues. The CDR3 DNA reads as TGTGCCAGCGAGAAAAAGGGGGTATCACCCCTCCACTTT. Translated, it gives CASEKKGVSPLHF.

The chain joins TRBV4-1 to TRBJ2-5; tentatively, D is TRBD1 (5 bases). Germline CDR1 and CDR2: MGHRA and YSYEKL. Trimming cost V 0 bases and J 5 bases, with 13 bases left between them. The CDR3 runs to 15 residues. CDR3 in DNA: TGCGCCAGCAGCCAAGACCGAGACAGTAAGGAGACCCAGTACTTC. It specifies CASSQDRDSKETQYF.

This chain uses TRBV28 with TRBJ1-2, with D hard to call. CDR3 size: 13 residues. The V end was cut by 2 bases, the J end by 6 bases, with 10 bases between. Germline CDR1 is MDHEN and CDR2 is SYDVKM. The CDR3: CASSLRQLHGYTF. CDR3 in DNA: TGTGCCAGCAGTTTACGCCAGTTGCATGGCTACACCTTC.

The chain has TRBV3-1 (or the pseudogene TRBV3-2) and TRBJ2-3; D unresolved. Trimming cost V 2 bases and J 1 base, with 7 bases left between them. The CDR3 contains 14 residues. CDR1 and CDR2 (germline): LGHDT, YNNKEL (reference sequence). Here the CDR3 DNA reads TGTGCCAGCAGCCAACTACGTCGCACAGATACGCAGTATTTT. Amino acid sequence: CASSQLRRTDTQYF.